The TCR beta chain described here comes from a study of T cells in Graves' hyperthyroidism and ophthalmopathy. Study-level results: The model foresaw ophthalmopathy a median roughly 6.6 months prior to onset.

Germline CDR1 is WSHSY and CDR2 is SAAADI. The CDR3 length is 14 residues. Of note for this clonotype: What it recognizes is unknown. At one end the junction does not follow the germline gene, possibly because of a read error.

Orbital computed tomography, thyroid ultrasound, serum thyroxine and TRAb, and clinical symptoms together informed the diagnoses. PBMCs were collected from a 10 ml volume of fresh peripheral blood. Amplified TCR beta CDR3 regions derived from RNA transcripts. HTBI primers were employed in a first-round RT-PCR of the TCR CDR3. TCRdb called the multiplex PCR reads again in MiXCR, with one record for every CDR3 protein. The repertoire has 800,000 or so distinct CDR3 sequences, approximately 40% of them found once; the top ten carry 8.9%. The rearrangement uses TRBV10-2 and TRBJ2-7; the D call may be TRBD1 or TRBD2 (5 bases each). The sequencing sample was made of blood. The sequence derives from a man aged 18 to 30 with Graves' hyperthyroidism. In DNA form, the CDR3 reads TGTGCCAGCAGTTACGATGGGACCTCCTACGAGCAGTACTTC. Its translation is CASSYDGTSYEQYF.